Each of the 17 T cell receptor beta chains below was sequenced from the same sample in a study of Ad26.COV2.S vaccination and SARS-CoV-2 variants. Regarding treatment: around 19 received Ad26.COV2.S at low or high dose, single or two shots; several received placebo; per-sample allocation not given. Specimen acquisition occurred on day 63 following the initial vaccine or placebo injection. Here immunoSEQ multiplex PCR was the method, and the copy in TCRdb shows in-frame clones only, minus some. Of about 680,000 clones in the sample, 89% are singletons; the top ten hold approximately 1.5%. Sequencing used peripheral blood, obtained in a trial of Ad26.COV2.S vaccine versus placebo. Source of these receptors: a person between 18 and 59 years old who received the Ad26.COV2.S COVID-19 vaccine or a placebo.

The chain uses TRBV13 and TRBJ2-5; tentatively, D is TRBD2 (6 bases). Germline lookup yields CDR1 PRHDT and CDR2 FYEKMQ (reference sequence). The CDR3 contains 17 residues. V shed 2 bases and J shed 5 bases, with 21 bases lying between them. The CDR3, as DNA: TGTGCCAGCAGCTTACGTTTAGGAGGGAGAGTCTTGGAGACCCAGTACTTC. This translates into CASSLRLGGRVLETQYF.

This chain links TRBV4-1 with TRBJ1-5, with D possibly matching TRBD1 (5 bases). V was shortened by 0 bases and J by 3 bases, with 18 bases between the two germline ends. The CDR3 is 18 amino acids. Germline V gives CDR1 MGHRA, CDR2 YSYEKL. CDR3 protein: CASSQDPNTGGVNQPQHF. The CDR3 nucleotides are TGCGCCAGCAGCCAAGATCCAAATACTGGGGGGGTCAATCAGCCCCAGCATTTT.

The chain links TRBV10-3 to TRBJ1-1, with TRBD1 identical over 9 bases. Per germline, CDR1 ENHRY and CDR2 SYGVKD. Trimming cost V 10 bases and J 2 bases; bases outside gene matches: 5. The length of the CDR3 is 13 residues. This CDR3 is CATGQGGNTEAFF. The CDR3 DNA sequence: TGTGCCACGGGACAGGGTGGCAACACTGAAGCTTTCTTT.

The chain has TRBV4-3 and TRBJ2-1; TRBD1 aligns across 8 bases. Germline assignment: CDR1 LGHNA and CDR2 YSLEER. CDR3 size: 20 residues. After removal of 1 base from V and 1 base from J, the junction contained 15 bases not matched to a gene. CDR3 bases: TGCGCCAGCAGCCAAGTTGGATGGCAGGGGGCGTCCTGGTCCTACAATGAGCAGTTCTTC. It encodes CASSQVGWQGASWSYNEQFF.

The DNA of the CDR3 is TGTGCCAGCAGAGGCTGGGAGACCCAGTACTTC. Protein: CASRGWETQYF. The chain uses TRBV2 and TRBJ2-5; no definite D call. The CDR3 is 11 residues long. Germline CDR1 reads SNHLY; CDR2 reads FYNNEI. The V gene lost 6 bases and the J gene lost 5 bases, with 7 bases spanning the gap.

Concerning this clone itself: An end of the junction does not agree with germline; a read error may underlie this. J is TRBJ2-7 and V is TRBV20-1, with D maybe TRBD1 (5 bases). There are 10 residues in the CDR3. Germline values: CDR1 DFQATT, CDR2 SNEGSKA (reference sequence). CDR3 DNA sequence: TGCAGTGCTAGTTCGGACATCGAAGCCTTC. It specifies CSASSDIEAF.

The chain has TRBV19 and TRBJ2-5; D is ambiguous. The germline CDR1 and CDR2 sequences are LNHDA and SQIVND (reference sequence). The CDR3 extends over 14 amino acids. With 3 bases removed from V and 5 bases from J, the gap between germline ends came to 13 bases. The CDR3 DNA follows: TGTGCCAGTAGTATTTTCATAGGGATGGAGACCCAGTACTTC. Translated: CASSIFIGMETQYF.

The chain joins TRBV9 to TRBJ2-2; the match to TRBD2 covers 11 bases. Losses at the gene ends were 4 bases for V and 7 bases for J; bases not matched to a gene: 9. Germline V gene sequence: CDR1 SGDLS, CDR2 YYNGEE. The CDR3 length is 16 residues. Here the CDR3 DNA reads TGTGCCAGCAGCACTTTAGCGGGAGGGCTCAGCGGGGAGCTGTTTTTT. Translated: CASSTLAGGLSGELFF. The full variable domain, with the rest looked up from reference TRBV9 and TRBJ2-2, is DSGVTQTPKHLITATGQRVTLRCSPRSGDLSVYWYQQSLDQGLQFLIQYYNGEERAKGNILERFSAQQFPDLHSELNLSSLELGDSALYFCASSTLAGGLSGELFFGEGSRLTVL.

The chain recombines TRBV2 with TRBJ1-1, with D perhaps matching TRBD1 (6 bases). V lost 7 bases, J lost 1 base, and 16 bases lay in between. Germline V gene sequence: CDR1 SNHLY, CDR2 FYNNEI. CDR3 length equals 15 residues. The CDR3 DNA reads TGTGCCAGCACGTGGGGGGGGACAAGGAACACTGAAGCTTTCTTT. It is translated as CASTWGGTRNTEAFF.

This clone is a singleton in its sample. A read error may account for a junction end that differs from germline. The V call is TRBV6-1, the J call TRBJ1-2, with 9 bases fitting TRBD1. CDR3 size: 14 residues. The germline gives CDR1 MNHNS, CDR2 SASEGT. The chain's CDR3 is CASTEQGAGYGYTF. Here the CDR3 DNA reads TGTGCCAGCACTGAACAGGGGGCAGGCTATGGCTACACCTTC.

This chain links TRBV9 with TRBJ1-1; 10 bases agree with TRBD1. Germline V gene data show CDR1 as SGDLS and CDR2 as YYNGEE. The J segment lost 7 bases and the V segment lost 0 bases, leaving 3 bases of the junction unmatched. CDR3 size: 14 residues. CDR3 in amino acids: CASSVGGQGIEAFF. In nucleotides, the CDR3 is TGTGCCAGCAGCGTAGGGGGACAGGGGATTGAAGCTTTCTTT.

The chain joins TRBV18 to TRBJ2-1; 12 positions match TRBD2. CDR1 is KGHSH, CDR2 LQKENI, per germline. The CDR3 is made up of 16 amino acids. V was pared by 1 base and J by 4 bases, with 2 bases of the junction left unmatched. CDR3 DNA sequence: TGTGCCAGCTCACCACGGCTAGCGGGAGGGTACAATGAGCAGTTCTTC. Its protein product is CASSPRLAGGYNEQFF.

The rearrangement joins TRBV25-1 to TRBJ2-5; TRBD2 might be the D (5 bases). The CDR3 extends over 14 amino acids. CDR1 is MGHDK, CDR2 SYGVNS, per germline. V dropped 0 bases and J dropped 4 bases, with 9 bases sitting between them. Written as DNA, the CDR3 is TGTGCCAGCAGTGAATATGACCGGGGAGAGACCCAGTACTTC. Translated: CASSEYDRGETQYF.

V is TRBV24-1 and J is TRBJ2-7; 10 positions match TRBD2. With 9 bases clipped from V and 2 bases from J, the junction kept 9 bases outside the gene matches. The germline gives CDR1 KGHDR, CDR2 SFDVKD. The CDR3 is 15 amino acids. The CDR3 DNA follows: TGTGCCACCCCTATCAGGACTAGCGGAACCTACGAGCAGTACTTC. Protein sequence: CATPIRTSGTYEQYF.

The V and J genes are TRBV29-1 and TRBJ2-5; a possible D gene is TRBD1 (6 bases). CDR3 size: 14 residues. From germline, CDR1 is SQVTM and CDR2 ANQGSEA. V shed 2 bases and J shed 2 bases, with 12 bases lying between them. In DNA, the CDR3 is TGCAGCGTTGAATTACACAGGGTTCAAGAGACCCAGTACTTC. Protein sequence: CSVELHRVQETQYF.

The V and J genes are TRBV2 and TRBJ1-1; a weak D match, TRBD1 (5 bases). Germline V gene sequence: CDR1 SNHLY, CDR2 FYNNEI. V lost 5 bases, J lost 1 base, and 11 bases lay in between. The CDR3 extends over 14 amino acids. CDR3 sequence: CASSPGRTNTEAFF. The DNA of the CDR3 is TGTGCCAGCAGTCCGGGACGGACGAACACTGAAGCTTTCTTT.

The V gene is TRBV19, the J gene TRBJ2-7; D remains unclear. With 7 bases removed from V and 2 bases from J, the gap between germline ends came to 21 bases. Germline V gene sequence: CDR1 LNHDA, CDR2 SQIVND (reference sequence). The CDR3 sequence is 16 residues long. CDR3: CASTPSAGEIPYEQYF. CDR3 nucleotides: TGTGCCAGTACCCCATCGGCAGGAGAGATACCCTACGAGCAGTACTTC.